This T cell receptor beta chain comes out of a study of human CD8 memory T cell subsets. The CDR3 has 13 amino acids. Germline V gene data show CDR1 as SQVTM and CDR2 as ANQGSEA. UMI-labeled 5' RACE was used to make TCR beta libraries. TCRdb derives one entry per CDR3 protein from the 5' RACE reads, leaving out DNA. The sample totals about 12,000 distinct CDR3 sequences. The sequenced material came from CD8+ T cells from PBMCs. This receptor was obtained from a human donor in good health. The chain couples TRBV29-1 to TRBJ2-1; without DNA, the TCRdb call of TRBD2 cannot be checked. CDR3: CSVEGGNHNEQFF.